The present T cell receptor (beta chain) was sequenced within a study of blood T cells in healthy people across ages. The CDR3 totals 13 residues. V was clipped by 8 bases and J by 4 bases, with 14 bases between them. The germline gives CDR1 MNHEY, CDR2 SVGEGT. There are a few counts of this clonotype. Antigen unknown. Primers used in a second PCR of roughly 6 to 12 cycles were a sample-barcoded 5' primer and a J-beta primer mix. No fewer than 2.5 million CDR3-containing paired-end reads came from each sample. TCRdb re-called the 5' RACE reads with MiXCR, one entry per CDR3 protein. Altogether fewer than 900,000 distinct CDR3 sequences are present, 43% being singletons, with the ten largest covering 20% to 25%. Points from the study as a whole: PBMCs that were unsorted prevented a conclusive naive versus antigen-experienced comparison. Higher diversity and more naive CD4+ cells were features of long-lived donors, compared to aged donors.

This receptor was obtained from an older woman in good health. The V and J genes are TRBV6-2 or TRBV6-3 and TRBJ1-2; D gene ambiguous. Sequencing used blood. In nucleotides, the CDR3 is TGTGCCAGCGGACCCGGGCTAGTCTATGGCTACACCTTC. Amino acids: CASGPGLVYGYTF.